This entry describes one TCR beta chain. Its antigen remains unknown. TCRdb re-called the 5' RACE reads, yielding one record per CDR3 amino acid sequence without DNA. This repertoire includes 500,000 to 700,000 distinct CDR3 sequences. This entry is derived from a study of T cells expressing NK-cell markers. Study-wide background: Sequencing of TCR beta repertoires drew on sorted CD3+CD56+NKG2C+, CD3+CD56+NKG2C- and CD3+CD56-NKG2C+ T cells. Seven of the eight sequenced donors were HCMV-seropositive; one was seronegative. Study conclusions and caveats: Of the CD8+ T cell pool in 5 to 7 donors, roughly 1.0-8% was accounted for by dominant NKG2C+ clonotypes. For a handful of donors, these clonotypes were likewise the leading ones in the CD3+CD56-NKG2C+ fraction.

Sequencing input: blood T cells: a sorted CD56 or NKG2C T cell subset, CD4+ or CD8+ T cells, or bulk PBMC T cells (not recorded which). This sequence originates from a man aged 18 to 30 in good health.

CDR3 residues: CASSTSGNTDTQYF. This chain connects TRBV5-1 to TRBJ2-3; TCRdb indicates TRBD2, and absent DNA this call remains unverified. The germline V gene encodes CDR1 SGHRS and CDR2 YFSETQ. The CDR3 runs 14 residues.